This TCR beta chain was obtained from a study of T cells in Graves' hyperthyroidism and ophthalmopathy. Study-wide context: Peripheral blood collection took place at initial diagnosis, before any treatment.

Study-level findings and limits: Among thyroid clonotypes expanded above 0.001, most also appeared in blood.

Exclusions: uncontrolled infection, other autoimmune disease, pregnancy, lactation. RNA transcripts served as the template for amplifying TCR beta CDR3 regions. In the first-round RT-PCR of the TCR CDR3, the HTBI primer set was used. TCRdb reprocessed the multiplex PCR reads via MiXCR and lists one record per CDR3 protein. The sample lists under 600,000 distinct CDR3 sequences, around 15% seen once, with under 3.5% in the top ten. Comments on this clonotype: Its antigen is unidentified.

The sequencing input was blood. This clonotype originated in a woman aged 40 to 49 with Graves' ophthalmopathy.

DNA of the CDR3: TGTGCCAGCTCACGGAAAGAGGGACAGGGGTTTGGCTACACCTTC. It specifies CASSRKEGQGFGYTF. This chain links TRBV18 with TRBJ1-2, with TRBD1 identical over 10 bases. CDR1 and CDR2 from the germline V gene are KGHSH and LQKENI. The CDR3 totals 15 residues. V gave up 4 bases and J gave up 7 bases; unmatched junction bases: 9.